The subject of this entry is one T cell receptor beta chain. Antigen unknown. Full-length variable regions came from constant-region reverse primers plus semi-nested Nested Universal Primer A PCR. TCRdb re-analysed the 5' RACE reads in MiXCR, keeping a single row per CDR3 protein. Here the sample spans roughly 69,000 distinct CDR3 sequences, less than 25% being singletons. Whole-study results and caveats: Larger-cohort validation covered only one TCR beta V-J rearrangement. Greatest tumor Treg TCR overlap was with tumor naive CD4+ cells.

Memory CD4+ cells were defined as CD4+CD45RO+CD25-. This CDR3 contains 13 residues. Germline trimming cut 7 bases from V and 6 bases from J; bases unmatched to any gene: 6. CDR1 MNHNY and CDR2 SVGAGI come from the germline V gene (reference sequence). V and J are TRBV6-6 and TRBJ1-5, with TRBD1 matching 7 bases. This clonotype originated in a female donor with breast cancer. The source material was memory CD4+ T cells sorted from a lymph node. As for subset: memory CD4+ T cells, CD4+CD45RO+CD25-. The chain's CDR3 is CASNTGVIQPQHF. DNA for the CDR3: TGTGCCAGCAACACAGGGGTGATTCAGCCCCAGCATTTT.